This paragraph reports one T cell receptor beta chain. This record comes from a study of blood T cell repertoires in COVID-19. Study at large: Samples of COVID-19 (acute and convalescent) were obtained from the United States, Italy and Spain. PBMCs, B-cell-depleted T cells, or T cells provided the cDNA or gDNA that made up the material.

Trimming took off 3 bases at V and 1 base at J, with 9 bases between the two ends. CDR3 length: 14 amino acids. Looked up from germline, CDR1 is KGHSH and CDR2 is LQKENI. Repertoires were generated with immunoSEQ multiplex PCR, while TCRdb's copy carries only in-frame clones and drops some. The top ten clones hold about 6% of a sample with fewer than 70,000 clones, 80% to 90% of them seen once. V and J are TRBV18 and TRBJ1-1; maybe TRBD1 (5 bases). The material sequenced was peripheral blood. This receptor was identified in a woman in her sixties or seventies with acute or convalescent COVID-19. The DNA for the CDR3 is TGTGCCAGCTCACCGTATCAGGGGAACACTGAAGCTTTCTTT. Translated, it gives CASSPYQGNTEAFF.